This is a list of T cell receptor beta chains from one sample in a study of T cell responses to AZD1222 COVID-19 vaccine. Produced via immunoSEQ multiplex PCR; TCRdb's table is partial and in-frame only. Of about 64,000 clones in the sample, approximately 90% were seen once. Material: peripheral blood, obtained 28 days after the second dose of the MenACWY control vaccine. These receptor sequences come from an adult who received the MenACWY meningococcal vaccine as a control. The CDR3 runs from the conserved cysteine through the conserved F or W. The D gene is left open where the match is weak. Size tells how often a clone was seen (once, few, many) or the class of an expanded clone, and some rows leave it out.

d_call: NA; j_call: TRBJ2-2; v_call: TRBV7-8; clone_size: NA; cdr3_aa: CASSPRRGNTGELFF; cdr3_nt: TGTGCCAGCAGCCCAAGGAGAGGGAACACCGGGGAGCTGTTTTTT
d_call: TRBD1; j_call: TRBJ1-1; v_call: TRBV6-6; clone_size: once; cdr3_aa: CASSWTGGTEAFF; cdr3_nt: TGTGCCAGCAGTTGGACAGGGGGAACTGAAGCTTTCTTT
d_call: NA; j_call: TRBJ1-2; v_call: TRBV7-9; clone_size: few; cdr3_aa: CASSLGVAGSYGYTF; cdr3_nt: TGTGCCAGCAGCTTAGGGGTTGCAGGGAGCTATGGCTACACCTTC
d_call: NA; j_call: TRBJ2-1; v_call: TRBV3-1/TRBV3-2; clone_size: NA; cdr3_aa: CASSQGQQNYNEQFF; cdr3_nt: TGTGCCAGCAGCCAAGGTCAACAGAACTACAATGAGCAGTTCTTC
d_call: NA; j_call: TRBJ1-1; v_call: TRBV12-3/TRBV12-4; clone_size: NA; cdr3_aa: CASSPRASEAFF; cdr3_nt: TGTGCCAGCAGTCCTCGGGCCTCTGAAGCTTTCTTT
d_call: NA; j_call: TRBJ1-4; v_call: TRBV18; clone_size: NA; cdr3_aa: CASSPGQLNEKLFF; cdr3_nt: TGTGCCAGCTCACCAGGGCAGCTGAATGAAAAACTGTTTTTT
d_call: NA; j_call: TRBJ2-1; v_call: TRBV6-5; clone_size: NA; cdr3_aa: CASLTGGVDNEQFF; cdr3_nt: TGTGCCAGTCTTACGGGCGGGGTGGACAATGAGCAGTTCTTC
d_call: NA; j_call: TRBJ1-4; v_call: TRBV28; clone_size: NA; cdr3_aa: CASSLWSMGVEKLFF; cdr3_nt: TGTGCCAGCAGTTTATGGTCCATGGGCGTTGAAAAACTGTTTTTT
d_call: TRBD2; j_call: TRBJ2-5; v_call: TRBV27; clone_size: NA; cdr3_aa: CASSLRGTSGNQETQYF; cdr3_nt: TGTGCCAGCAGTTTACGGGGGACTAGCGGGAACCAAGAGACCCAGTACTTC
d_call: TRBD1; j_call: TRBJ1-1; v_call: TRBV7-9; clone_size: NA; cdr3_aa: CASSFQGQGHAMNTEAFF; cdr3_nt: TGTGCCAGCAGCTTCCAAGGACAGGGGCATGCCATGAACACTGAAGCTTTCTTT
d_call: NA; j_call: TRBJ2-3; v_call: TRBV10-3; clone_size: NA; cdr3_aa: CAISERLDTDTQYF; cdr3_nt: TGTGCCATCAGTGAGAGGCTAGACACAGATACGCAGTATTTT
d_call: NA; j_call: TRBJ1-3; v_call: TRBV18; clone_size: NA; cdr3_aa: CASSPRADSGNTIYF; cdr3_nt: TGTGCCAGCTCACCACGGGCGGATTCTGGAAACACCATATATTTT
d_call: NA; j_call: TRBJ2-3; v_call: TRBV3-1/TRBV3-2; clone_size: NA; cdr3_aa: CASSQGLRFTDTQYF; cdr3_nt: TGTGCCAGCAGCCAGGGACTTAGGTTCACAGATACGCAGTATTTT
d_call: NA; j_call: TRBJ1-5; v_call: TRBV19; clone_size: few; cdr3_aa: CASSIGSGRAPNQPQHF; cdr3_nt: TGTGCCAGTAGTATAGGTTCTGGCAGGGCGCCCAATCAGCCCCAGCATTTT
d_call: NA; j_call: TRBJ2-4; v_call: TRBV4-2; clone_size: NA; cdr3_aa: CASSQEGTGAKNIQYF; cdr3_nt: TGTGCCAGCAGCCAAGAAGGGACGGGAGCCAAAAACATTCAGTACTTC
d_call: NA; j_call: TRBJ1-5; v_call: TRBV19; clone_size: NA; cdr3_aa: CASSIGGGGLRPQHF; cdr3_nt: TGTGCCAGTAGTATTGGGGGAGGAGGGTTAAGGCCCCAGCATTTT
d_call: NA; j_call: TRBJ2-1; v_call: TRBV24-1; clone_size: NA; cdr3_aa: CATSPGDAYNEQFF; cdr3_nt: TGTGCCACCAGCCCTGGGGACGCCTACAATGAGCAGTTCTTC
d_call: NA; j_call: TRBJ1-2; v_call: TRBV7-2; clone_size: NA; cdr3_aa: CASSLGVDYGYTF; cdr3_nt: TGTGCCAGCAGCTTAGGGGTGGACTATGGCTACACCTTC
d_call: NA; j_call: TRBJ1-2; v_call: TRBV27; clone_size: NA; cdr3_aa: CASGTFEYGYTF; cdr3_nt: TGTGCCAGCGGGACCTTCGAGTATGGCTACACCTTC
d_call: NA; j_call: TRBJ1-1; v_call: TRBV5-4; clone_size: NA; cdr3_aa: CASSLGANSEAFF; cdr3_nt: TGTGCCAGCAGCTTGGGAGCTAACAGTGAAGCTTTCTTT
d_call: NA; j_call: TRBJ1-4; v_call: TRBV19; clone_size: NA; cdr3_aa: CASSNPGGGDGEKLFF; cdr3_nt: TGTGCCAGTAGCAATCCCGGTGGTGGCGACGGGGAAAAACTGTTTTTT
d_call: NA; j_call: TRBJ2-1; v_call: TRBV7-9; clone_size: once; cdr3_aa: CASSLGSEWFSYNEQFF; cdr3_nt: TGTGCCAGCAGCTTGGGTTCCGAGTGGTTTTCCTACAATGAGCAGTTCTTC
d_call: NA; j_call: TRBJ2-3; v_call: TRBV7-2; clone_size: NA; cdr3_aa: CASSLMGGDTQYF; cdr3_nt: TGTGCCAGCAGCTTAATGGGTGGAGATACGCAGTATTTT
d_call: NA; j_call: TRBJ1-6; v_call: TRBV5-4; clone_size: NA; cdr3_aa: CASSTEVPSGAPLHF; cdr3_nt: TGTGCCAGCAGCACCGAAGTCCCGTCGGGGGCACCCCTCCACTTT
d_call: NA; j_call: TRBJ1-1; v_call: TRBV12-3/TRBV12-4; clone_size: NA; cdr3_aa: CASKPRGVDEAFF; cdr3_nt: TGTGCCAGCAAGCCGCGTGGGGTTGATGAAGCTTTCTTT
d_call: NA; j_call: TRBJ2-3; v_call: TRBV18; clone_size: NA; cdr3_aa: CASSGGGSTQYF; cdr3_nt: TGTGCCAGCTCAGGGGGCGGCAGTACGCAGTATTTT
d_call: TRBD2; j_call: TRBJ2-5; v_call: TRBV3-1/TRBV3-2; clone_size: NA; cdr3_aa: CASRLQSSAGEETQYF; cdr3_nt: TGTGCCAGCAGGCTACAAAGTTCTGCGGGGGAAGAGACCCAGTACTTC
d_call: NA; j_call: TRBJ2-1; v_call: TRBV10-1; clone_size: NA; cdr3_aa: CASAGAPRPYRNEQFF; cdr3_nt: TGCGCCAGTGCAGGGGCCCCTCGACCATACAGGAATGAGCAGTTCTTC
d_call: NA; j_call: TRBJ2-2; v_call: TRBV3-1/TRBV3-2; clone_size: NA; cdr3_aa: CASSLEASNTGELFF; cdr3_nt: TGTGCCAGCAGCCTGGAGGCGTCAAACACCGGGGAGCTGTTTTTT
d_call: TRBD2; j_call: TRBJ2-7; v_call: TRBV9; clone_size: few; cdr3_aa: CASSLGTSWAYEQYF; cdr3_nt: TGTGCCAGCAGCCTTGGGACTAGCTGGGCCTACGAGCAGTACTTC
d_call: TRBD2; j_call: TRBJ2-3; v_call: TRBV18; clone_size: NA; cdr3_aa: CASSPLAGGPGADTQYF; cdr3_nt: TGTGCCAGCTCACCTTTAGCGGGAGGGCCCGGGGCAGATACGCAGTATTTT
d_call: NA; j_call: TRBJ1-5; v_call: TRBV28; clone_size: NA; cdr3_aa: CASRPGQLNQPQHF; cdr3_nt: TGTGCCAGCAGACCTGGACAGCTGAATCAGCCCCAGCATTTT
d_call: NA; j_call: TRBJ2-7; v_call: TRBV19; clone_size: once; cdr3_aa: CASSSAGRSYEQYF; cdr3_nt: TGTGCCAGTAGTTCGGCAGGACGATCCTACGAGCAGTACTTC
d_call: TRBD1; j_call: TRBJ2-7; v_call: TRBV28; clone_size: NA; cdr3_aa: CASSYPGGRLYEQYF; cdr3_nt: TGTGCCAGCAGTTACCCAGGGGGCAGGTTATACGAGCAGTACTTC
d_call: NA; j_call: TRBJ2-2; v_call: TRBV19; clone_size: once; cdr3_aa: CASKERSNTGELFF; cdr3_nt: TGTGCCAGTAAAGAGCGGTCGAACACCGGGGAGCTGTTTTTT
d_call: NA; j_call: TRBJ1-2; v_call: TRBV28; clone_size: NA; cdr3_aa: CASSPQGSYGYTF; cdr3_nt: TGTGCCAGCAGTCCGCAGGGGAGCTATGGCTACACCTTC
d_call: NA; j_call: TRBJ1-5; v_call: TRBV6-2/TRBV6-3; clone_size: NA; cdr3_aa: CASSYFSGRYQPQHF; cdr3_nt: TGTGCCAGCAGTTATTTCTCGGGACGCTATCAGCCCCAGCATTTT
d_call: NA; j_call: TRBJ2-3; v_call: TRBV7-9; clone_size: NA; cdr3_aa: CASSLQGDTQYF; cdr3_nt: TGTGCCAGCAGCTTACAGGGCGATACGCAGTATTTT
d_call: NA; j_call: TRBJ2-2; v_call: TRBV5-1; clone_size: NA; cdr3_aa: CASSSGGPGELFF; cdr3_nt: TGCGCCAGCAGCTCCGGGGGTCCCGGGGAGCTGTTTTTT
d_call: TRBD2; j_call: TRBJ2-3; v_call: TRBV7-2; clone_size: NA; cdr3_aa: CASSPRASGRADTQYF; cdr3_nt: TGTGCCAGCAGCCCAAGGGCTAGCGGGAGGGCAGATACGCAGTATTTT
d_call: NA; j_call: TRBJ2-5; v_call: TRBV7-9; clone_size: few; cdr3_aa: CASSPELEETQYF; cdr3_nt: TGTGCCAGCAGCCCCGAGCTGGAAGAGACCCAGTACTTC
d_call: NA; j_call: TRBJ2-2; v_call: TRBV29-1; clone_size: NA; cdr3_aa: CSVQGDGRAGVTGELFF; cdr3_nt: TGCAGCGTCCAGGGGGACGGGAGGGCCGGAGTCACCGGGGAGCTGTTTTTT
d_call: NA; j_call: TRBJ1-1; v_call: TRBV19; clone_size: NA; cdr3_aa: CASSSRAENTEAFF; cdr3_nt: TGTGCCAGTAGTAGCAGGGCTGAGAACACTGAAGCTTTCTTT
d_call: NA; j_call: TRBJ1-4; v_call: TRBV18; clone_size: NA; cdr3_aa: CASSLQEGDSNEKLFF; cdr3_nt: TGTGCCAGCTCACTCCAGGAGGGAGACTCTAATGAAAAACTGTTTTTT
d_call: TRBD1; j_call: TRBJ2-1; v_call: TRBV28; clone_size: NA; cdr3_aa: CASGTGGPYNEQFF; cdr3_nt: TGTGCCAGCGGTACAGGGGGTCCATACAATGAGCAGTTCTTC
d_call: NA; j_call: TRBJ2-2; v_call: TRBV10-1; clone_size: NA; cdr3_aa: CASSRDSASGELFF; cdr3_nt: TGCGCCAGCAGCCGGGACTCCGCTTCGGGGGAGCTGTTTTTT
d_call: TRBD1; j_call: TRBJ1-1; v_call: TRBV5-4; clone_size: once; cdr3_aa: CASSLAGTVNTEAFF; cdr3_nt: TGTGCCAGCAGCTTGGCCGGGACAGTGAACACTGAAGCTTTCTTT
d_call: NA; j_call: TRBJ2-6; v_call: TRBV7-2; clone_size: NA; cdr3_aa: CASSFYSGVGGANVLTF; cdr3_nt: TGTGCCAGCAGCTTCTATTCGGGGGTGGGTGGGGCCAACGTCCTGACTTTC
d_call: TRBD1; j_call: TRBJ2-7; v_call: TRBV28; clone_size: NA; cdr3_aa: CASNAPGQGGYEQYF; cdr3_nt: TGTGCCAGCAACGCCCCAGGACAGGGCGGGTACGAGCAGTACTTC
d_call: TRBD1; j_call: TRBJ2-3; v_call: TRBV11-2; clone_size: few; cdr3_aa: CASSYWTGGYPDTQYF; cdr3_nt: TGTGCCAGCAGCTATTGGACAGGGGGGTATCCAGATACGCAGTATTTT
d_call: NA; j_call: TRBJ1-1; v_call: TRBV6-5; clone_size: NA; cdr3_aa: CASAIRTENTEAFF; cdr3_nt: TGTGCCAGTGCAATCCGGACGGAGAACACTGAAGCTTTCTTT
d_call: NA; j_call: TRBJ2-2; v_call: TRBV7-3; clone_size: NA; cdr3_aa: CASSSTDTGELFF; cdr3_nt: TGTGCCAGCAGCTCAACGGACACCGGGGAGCTGTTTTTT
d_call: TRBD2; j_call: TRBJ2-3; v_call: TRBV3-1/TRBV3-2; clone_size: NA; cdr3_aa: CASRITRTRVGADTQYF; cdr3_nt: TGTGCCAGCCGAATTACGAGGACTAGGGTCGGCGCAGATACGCAGTATTTT
d_call: NA; j_call: TRBJ2-7; v_call: TRBV5-4; clone_size: NA; cdr3_aa: CASSLTGKSF; cdr3_nt: TGTGCCAGCAGCTTGACAGGTAAATCATTC
d_call: NA; j_call: TRBJ2-3; v_call: TRBV15; clone_size: NA; cdr3_aa: CATSSEWGIDTQYF; cdr3_nt: TGTGCCACCAGCTCCGAGTGGGGTATAGATACGCAGTATTTT
d_call: NA; j_call: TRBJ2-3; v_call: TRBV30; clone_size: NA; cdr3_aa: CAWGGRLNTDTQYF; cdr3_nt: TGTGCCTGGGGGGGGAGGCTCAACACAGATACGCAGTATTTT
d_call: NA; j_call: TRBJ1-5; v_call: TRBV6-6; clone_size: NA; cdr3_aa: CASSERPYQPQHF; cdr3_nt: TGTGCCAGCAGCGAGAGGCCTTATCAGCCCCAGCATTTT
d_call: NA; j_call: TRBJ2-7; v_call: TRBV28; clone_size: few; cdr3_aa: CASSLVQRYEQYF; cdr3_nt: TGTGCCAGCTCCCTTGTGCAGAGATACGAGCAGTACTTC